The entry that follows covers one T cell receptor beta chain sequence. Per the study methods: Amplification of reference gene primers provided the estimated nucleated cell counts. Repertoires were generated with immunoSEQ multiplex PCR, while TCRdb's copy carries only in-frame clones and drops some. D and trimming come from the DNA, and the V and J calls and clone size come from that table. The sample contains some 450,000 clones, 88% of which appear only once. The sample originates from a study of blood T cell repertoires in COVID-19. The CDR3 is 15 amino acids. With 10 bases clipped from V and 3 bases from J, the junction kept 12 bases outside the gene matches. Germline lookup yields CDR1 SNHLY and CDR2 FYNNEI. Seattle researchers signed up patients amid active infection and tracked them longitudinally.

Sequencing was performed on peripheral blood. V and J are TRBV2 and TRBJ2-3; 8 bases map to TRBD2. This TCR came from a woman between 45 and 65 years old with COVID-19, enrolled during active disease. The CDR3, as DNA: TGTGCCACCAAGCGGGAGCAGTTGGGGACAGATACGCAGTATTTT. The encoded protein is CATKREQLGTDTQYF.